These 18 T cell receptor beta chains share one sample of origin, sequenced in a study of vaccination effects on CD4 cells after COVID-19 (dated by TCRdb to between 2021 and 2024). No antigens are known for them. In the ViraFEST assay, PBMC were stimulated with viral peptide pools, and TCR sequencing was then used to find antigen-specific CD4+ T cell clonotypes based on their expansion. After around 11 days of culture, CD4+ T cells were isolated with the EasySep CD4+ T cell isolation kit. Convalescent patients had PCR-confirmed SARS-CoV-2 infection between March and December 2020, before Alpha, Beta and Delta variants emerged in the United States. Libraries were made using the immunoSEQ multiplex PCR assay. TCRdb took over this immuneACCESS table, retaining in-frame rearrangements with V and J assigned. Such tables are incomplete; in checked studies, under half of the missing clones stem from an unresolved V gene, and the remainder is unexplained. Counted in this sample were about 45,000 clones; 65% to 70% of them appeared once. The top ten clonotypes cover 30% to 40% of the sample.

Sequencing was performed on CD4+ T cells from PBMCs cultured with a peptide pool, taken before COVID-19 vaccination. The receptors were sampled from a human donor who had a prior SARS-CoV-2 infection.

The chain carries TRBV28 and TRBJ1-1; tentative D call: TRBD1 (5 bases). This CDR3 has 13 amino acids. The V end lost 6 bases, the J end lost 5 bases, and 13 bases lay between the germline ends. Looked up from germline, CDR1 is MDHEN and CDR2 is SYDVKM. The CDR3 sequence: CASRRQGRTEAFF. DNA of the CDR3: TGTGCCAGCAGGAGGCAGGGTCGAACTGAAGCTTTCTTT. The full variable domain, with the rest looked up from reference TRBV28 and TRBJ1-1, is DVKVTQSSRYLVKRTGEKVFLECVQDMDHENMFWYRQDPGLGLRLIYFSYDVKMKEKGDIPEGYSVSREKKERFSLILESASTNQTSMYLCASRRQGRTEAFFGQGTRLTVV.

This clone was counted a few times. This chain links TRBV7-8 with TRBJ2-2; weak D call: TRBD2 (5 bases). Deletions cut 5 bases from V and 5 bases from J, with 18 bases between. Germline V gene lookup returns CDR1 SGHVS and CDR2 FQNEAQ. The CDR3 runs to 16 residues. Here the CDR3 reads CASSPLRRQITGELFF. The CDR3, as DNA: TGTGCCAGCAGCCCCCTTAGGAGGCAGATTACCGGGGAGCTGTTTTTT. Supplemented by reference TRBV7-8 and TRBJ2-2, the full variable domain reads GAGVSQSPRYKVAKRGQDVALRCDPISGHVSLFWYQQALGQGPEFLTYFQNEAQLDKSGLPSDRFFAERPEGSVSTLKIQRTQQEDSAVYLCASSPLRRQITGELFFGEGSRLTVL.

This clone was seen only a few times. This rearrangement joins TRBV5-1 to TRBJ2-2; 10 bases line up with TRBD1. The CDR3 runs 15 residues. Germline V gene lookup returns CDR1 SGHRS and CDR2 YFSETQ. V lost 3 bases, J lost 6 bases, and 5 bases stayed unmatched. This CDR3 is CASSYGTGVSGELFF. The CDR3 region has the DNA TGCGCCAGCAGCTACGGGACAGGGGTATCCGGGGAGCTGTTTTTT. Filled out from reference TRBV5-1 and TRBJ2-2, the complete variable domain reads KAGVTQTPRYLIKTRGQQVTLSCSPISGHRSVSWYQQTPGQGLQFLFEYFSETQRNKGNFPGRFSGRQFSNSRSEMNVSTLELGDSALYLCASSYGTGVSGELFFGEGSRLTVL.

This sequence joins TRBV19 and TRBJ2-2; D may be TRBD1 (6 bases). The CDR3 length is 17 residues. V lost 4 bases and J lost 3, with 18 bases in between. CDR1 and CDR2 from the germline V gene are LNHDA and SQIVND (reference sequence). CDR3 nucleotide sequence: TGTGCCAGTAGTAGACGGAGGCAGGGGTATGACACCGGGGAGCTGTTTTTT. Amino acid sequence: CASSRRRQGYDTGELFF.

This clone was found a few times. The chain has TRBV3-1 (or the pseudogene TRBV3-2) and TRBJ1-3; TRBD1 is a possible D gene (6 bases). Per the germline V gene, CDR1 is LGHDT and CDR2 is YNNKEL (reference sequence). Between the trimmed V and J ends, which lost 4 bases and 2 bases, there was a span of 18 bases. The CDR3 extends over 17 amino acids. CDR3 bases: TGTGCCAGCAGCCCATACTTCAGCCAGGGGCCTGGAAACACCATATATTTT. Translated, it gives CASSPYFSQGPGNTIYF.

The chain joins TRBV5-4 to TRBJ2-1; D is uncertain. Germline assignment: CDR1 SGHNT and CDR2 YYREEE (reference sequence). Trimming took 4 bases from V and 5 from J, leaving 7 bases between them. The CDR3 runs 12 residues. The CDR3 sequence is CASSQDNNEQFF. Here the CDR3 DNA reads TGTGCCAGCAGCCAAGATAACAATGAGCAGTTCTTC.

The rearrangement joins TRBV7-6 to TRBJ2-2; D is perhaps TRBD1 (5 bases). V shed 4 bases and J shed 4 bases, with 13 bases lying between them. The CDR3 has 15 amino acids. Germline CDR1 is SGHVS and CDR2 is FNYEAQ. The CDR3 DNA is TGTGCCAGCAGCTCCGCCGCAGGGATCACCGGGGAGCTGTTTTTT. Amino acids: CASSSAAGITGELFF.

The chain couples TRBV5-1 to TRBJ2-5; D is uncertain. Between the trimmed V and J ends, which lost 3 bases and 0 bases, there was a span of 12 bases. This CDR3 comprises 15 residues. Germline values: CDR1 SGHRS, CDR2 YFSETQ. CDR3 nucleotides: TGCGCCAGCAGCTCGGCAGTGGGGAACCAAGAGACCCAGTACTTC. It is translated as CASSSAVGNQETQYF. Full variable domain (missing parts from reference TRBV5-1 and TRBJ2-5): KAGVTQTPRYLIKTRGQQVTLSCSPISGHRSVSWYQQTPGQGLQFLFEYFSETQRNKGNFPGRFSGRQFSNSRSEMNVSTLELGDSALYLCASSSAVGNQETQYFGPGTRLLVL.

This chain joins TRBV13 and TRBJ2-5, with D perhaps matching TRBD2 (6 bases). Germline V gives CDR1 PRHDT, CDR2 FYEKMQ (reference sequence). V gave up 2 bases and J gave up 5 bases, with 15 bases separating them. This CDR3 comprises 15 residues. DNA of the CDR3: TGTGCCAGCAGCTTACTAGCGTATTCCGTTGAGACCCAGTACTTC. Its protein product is CASSLLAYSVETQYF.

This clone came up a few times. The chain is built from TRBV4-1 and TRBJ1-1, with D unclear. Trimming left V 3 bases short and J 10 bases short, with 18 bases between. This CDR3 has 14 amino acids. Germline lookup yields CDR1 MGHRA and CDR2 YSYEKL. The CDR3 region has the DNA TGCGCCAGCAGCCAGATAAACCGCGCTCCCGGAGCTTTCTTT. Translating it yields CASSQINRAPGAFF.

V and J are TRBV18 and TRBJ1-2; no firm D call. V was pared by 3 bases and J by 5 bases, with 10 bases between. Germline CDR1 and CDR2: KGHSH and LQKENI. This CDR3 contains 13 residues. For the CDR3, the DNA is TGTGCCAGCTCACCTAGTGACGAGTATGGCTACACCTTC. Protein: CASSPSDEYGYTF.

The CDR3 protein is CASSSPPGRGNAEQFF. CDR3 nucleotide sequence: TGTGCCAGCAGTTCCCCACCAGGAAGGGGTAACGCTGAGCAGTTCTTC. V gene TRBV28 combines with J gene TRBJ2-1; weak D call: TRBD1 (5 bases). The CDR3 contains 16 residues. The germline V and J ends were trimmed by 4 bases and 9 bases, with 22 bases remaining between them. Germline V lookup: CDR1 MDHEN, CDR2 SYDVKM.

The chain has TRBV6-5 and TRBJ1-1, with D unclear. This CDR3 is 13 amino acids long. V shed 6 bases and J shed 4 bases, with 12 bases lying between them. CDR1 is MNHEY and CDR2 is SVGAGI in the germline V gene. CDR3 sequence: CASRTGSATEAFF. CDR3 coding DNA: TGTGCCAGCAGAACCGGGTCGGCCACTGAAGCTTTCTTT.

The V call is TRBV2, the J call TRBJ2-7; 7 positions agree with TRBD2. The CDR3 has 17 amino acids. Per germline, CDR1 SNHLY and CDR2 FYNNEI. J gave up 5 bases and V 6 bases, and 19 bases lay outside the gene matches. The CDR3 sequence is CASRGGKSWGGIHEQYF. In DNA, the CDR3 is TGTGCCAGCAGGGGGGGAAAGTCGTGGGGGGGAATTCACGAGCAGTACTTC.

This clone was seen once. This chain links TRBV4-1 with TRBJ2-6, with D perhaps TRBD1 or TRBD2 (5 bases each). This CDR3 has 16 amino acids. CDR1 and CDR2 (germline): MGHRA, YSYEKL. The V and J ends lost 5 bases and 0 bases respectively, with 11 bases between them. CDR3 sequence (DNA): TGCGCCAGCAGCTCCCGGGGCGACTCTGGGGCCAACGTCCTGACTTTC. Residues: CASSSRGDSGANVLTF.

The CDR3 protein is CASSQGRQVSTGELFF. DNA of the CDR3: TGTGCCAGCAGCCAAGGCAGGCAGGTCAGCACCGGGGAGCTGTTTTTT. The rearrangement links TRBV3-1 (or the pseudogene TRBV3-2) to TRBJ2-2; D remains ambiguous. This CDR3 is 16 amino acids long. V lost 1 base and J lost 4, with 13 bases in between. Per the germline V gene, CDR1 is LGHDT and CDR2 is YNNKEL (reference sequence).

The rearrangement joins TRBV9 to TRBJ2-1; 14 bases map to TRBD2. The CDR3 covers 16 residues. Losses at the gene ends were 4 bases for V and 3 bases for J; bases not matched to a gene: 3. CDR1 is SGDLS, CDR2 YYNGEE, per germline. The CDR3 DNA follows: TGTGCCAGCAGCACCGGACTAGCGGGGGGCTACAATGAGCAGTTCTTC. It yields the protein CASSTGLAGGYNEQFF.

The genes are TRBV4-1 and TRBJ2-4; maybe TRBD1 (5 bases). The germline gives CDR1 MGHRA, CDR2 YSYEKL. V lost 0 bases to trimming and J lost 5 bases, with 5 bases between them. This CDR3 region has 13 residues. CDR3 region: CASSQDRENIQYF. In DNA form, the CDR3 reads TGCGCCAGCAGCCAAGACAGGGAAAACATTCAGTACTTC.